Detailed here is one TCR beta chain. Because it lacks the conserved phenylalanine or tryptophan at the end, this CDR3 is likely a read error. Total RNA (roughly 550 ng) served as template for TCR beta cDNA synthesis primed by a constant-region primer. Construction of TCR beta libraries relied on three successive nested multiplex PCR rounds employing slightly modified ARM-PCR. One entry per CDR3 protein results from TCRdb running MiXCR on the multiplex PCR reads. The data hold about 50,000 distinct CDR3 sequences, with approximately 80% observed a single time. The data derive from a study of tumor-infiltrating lymphocytes in primary liver carcinoma. Study at large: The cohort included men and women aged 30 to 69 years.

The tissue used was unsorted bulk material of about 20-33 mg. RNA and DNA were co-extracted from it with the AllPrep DNA/RNA mini kit. Specimen: liver tumor tissue from sampling region 5. Subset specified: tumor region T5, tumor centre. This TCR derives from a middle-aged man with primary liver carcinoma and hepatitis B virus infection.

The CDR3 nucleotides read TGTGCCGGCGGCCCCCGGGTGGCGGACTCCTACAATGAGCAGTTCTTA. It encodes CAGGPRVADSYNEQFL. The chain is built from TRBV11-1 and TRBJ2-1; D remains unclear. This CDR3 is built from 16 residues. Per germline, CDR1 SGHAT and CDR2 FQDESV (reference sequence). Trimming stripped 11 bases from V and 0 bases from J, with 20 bases between.